This TCR beta chain emerged from a study of tissue T cells after allogeneic stem cell transplantation. With 6 bases removed from V and 0 bases from J, the gap between germline ends came to 6 bases. CDR3 size: 14 residues. The germline V gene encodes CDR1 KGHPV and CDR2 FQNQEV (reference sequence). This sample's time point: mouse harvest day 14 after allogeneic transplant. Mouse grafts combined 10^7 T-cell-depleted bone marrow cells with 10^6 splenic CD5+ T cells. About this clone: Gene names are the mouse ones. From the germline J gene comes the end of the CDR3, since the read stops 1 residue before it.

Some clones are missing from TCRdb's copy, which holds only in-frame ones; the method was immunoSEQ multiplex PCR. This sample yields some 7,900 clones, of which roughly a third are seen a single time; about 3.6% belongs to the top ten. The sequenced sample was skin. This clonotype was obtained from a female BALB/c mouse given C57BL/6 T cells with graft-versus-host disease after an allogeneic hematopoietic cell transplant. This chain links TRBV26 with TRBJ1-6; D remains ambiguous. TRBJ1-6 is marked as an open reading frame, function uncertain. CDR3 sequence reads: CASRESSYNSPLYF. The DNA read from the CDR3 is TGTGCCAGCAGGGAATCTTCCTATAATTCGCCCCTCTAC.